The 22 T cell receptor beta chains given below trace back to one sample, sequenced in a study of blood T cell repertoires in COVID-19. The protocol was immunoSEQ multiplex PCR, while the TCRdb copy is restricted to in-frame clones and leaves out a portion. The data hold approximately 350,000 clones, with about 86% observed a single time. Sequencing was carried out using peripheral blood. These receptors were collected from a woman in her sixties or seventies with COVID-19, enrolled during active disease.

The V gene is TRBV5-4, the J gene TRBJ1-2, with D possibly being TRBD1 (6 bases). The germline V gene encodes CDR1 SGHNT and CDR2 YYREEE (reference sequence). The CDR3 totals 15 residues. V lost 2 bases and J lost 6, with 17 bases in between. This CDR3 reads CASSFGGGGGDGYTF. CDR3 DNA sequence: TGTGCCAGCAGCTTTGGGGGCGGCGGGGGGGATGGCTACACCTTC.

This clone was seen just once. The V gene is TRBV11-1, the J gene TRBJ2-1; D is possibly TRBD1 (5 bases). This CDR3 comprises 14 residues. Germline CDR1 reads SGHAT; CDR2 reads FQDESV (reference sequence). The ends were cut back, 6 bases at V and 0 bases at J, with 9 bases in the middle. The DNA for the CDR3 is TGTGCCAGCAGTTACAGGAGCTCCTACAATGAGCAGTTCTTC. Its protein is CASSYRSSYNEQFF.

The chain uses TRBV18 and TRBJ2-3, with TRBD1 matching over 8 bases. Germline V gene lookup returns CDR1 KGHSH and CDR2 LQKENI. The CDR3 sequence is 14 residues long. With V trimmed by 3 bases and J by 11 bases, 10 bases remained unmatched. CDR3: CASSPQGARVGQYF. As DNA, the CDR3 is TGTGCCAGCTCACCGCAGGGGGCGCGGGTCGGGCAGTATTTT.

V and J are TRBV5-4 and TRBJ1-2, with D perhaps TRBD1 (5 bases). V was shortened by 4 bases and J by 6 bases, with 13 bases between the two germline ends. The germline CDR1 and CDR2 sequences are SGHNT and YYREEE (reference sequence). The CDR3 covers 13 residues. CDR3 sequence reads: CASSLGTGDGYTF. The CDR3 DNA reads TGTGCCAGCAGCCTCGGGACTGGGGATGGCTACACCTTC.

As to this clone: The same CDR3 arises from other DNA sequences in this sample as well. This rearrangement joins TRBV12-3 or TRBV12-4 to TRBJ2-7; tentative D call: TRBD2 (7 bases). Trimming removed 3 bases from V and 4 bases from J, with 10 bases in between. There are 13 residues in the CDR3. The CDR3 region is CASSLRGGYEQYF. In DNA, the CDR3 is TGTGCCAGCAGTTTGAGGGGGGGATACGAGCAGTACTTC.

This chain connects TRBV27 to TRBJ2-1, with TRBD2 identical over 8 bases. This CDR3 contains 18 residues. Germline loops: CDR1 MNHEY, CDR2 SMNVEV (reference sequence). V lost 2 bases, J lost 7 bases, and 16 bases stayed unmatched. In nucleotides, the CDR3 is TGTGCCAGCAGTTTACTACAATATGTCGGGACTAGAAGGAATGAGCAGTTCTTC. Translation: CASSLLQYVGTRRNEQFF.

J is TRBJ1-1 and V is TRBV7-3; no firm D call. This CDR3 is built from 14 residues. Trimming removed 1 base from V and 1 base from J, with 7 bases in between. Germline values: CDR1 SGHTA, CDR2 FQGTGA. The CDR3 region has the DNA TGTGCCAGCAGCTTAATGGCGGGGAACACTGAAGCTTTCTTT. The encoded protein is CASSLMAGNTEAFF.

V usage is TRBV11-3 and J usage is TRBJ2-5; 9 bases line up with TRBD1. The CDR3 extends over 15 amino acids. The germline CDR1 and CDR2 sequences are SGHNT and YENEEA. Trimming at V came to 4 bases and at J to 4 bases, leaving 7 bases not matched to a gene. CDR3 loop: CASSSGTGSSETQYF. The CDR3 nucleotides read TGTGCCAGCAGCTCCGGGACAGGGTCGTCAGAGACCCAGTACTTC.

This clone is a singleton in its sample. The chain uses TRBV4-3 and TRBJ2-1, with 10 bases identical to TRBD1. Trimming removed 3 bases from V and 5 bases from J; junction bases left unmatched: 7. This CDR3 region has 16 residues. Germline CDR1 reads LGHNA; CDR2 reads YSLEER. The CDR3 DNA reads TGCGCCAGCAGCCACGTCCCGGGACAGGGGAACAATGAGCAGTTCTTC. Encoded protein: CASSHVPGQGNNEQFF.

For this clone: This sample also contains other DNA sequences that code for the same CDR3. The chain joins TRBV10-3 to TRBJ1-2, with 12 bases fitting TRBD1. V lost 6 bases to trimming and J lost 5 bases; unmatched junction nucleotides: 4. Looked up from germline, CDR1 is ENHRY and CDR2 is SYGVKD. There are 14 residues in the CDR3. The CDR3 DNA sequence: TGTGCCATCAGCGGGACAGGGGGCGGATATGGCTACACCTTC. Translated, it gives CAISGTGGGYGYTF.

The chain is built from TRBV12-3 or TRBV12-4 and TRBJ1-2; D remains unclear. The CDR3 is 12 amino acids. With 11 bases removed from V and 2 bases from J, the gap between germline ends came to 12 bases. In DNA, the CDR3 is TGTGCCTCGAACCATGAGAACTATGGCTACACCTTC. This encodes CASNHENYGYTF.

The chain links TRBV15 to TRBJ1-1, with D perhaps TRBD1 (5 bases). The CDR3 sequence is 14 residues long. V gave up 3 bases and J gave up 5 bases, with 13 bases separating them. Germline CDR1 reads LNHNV; CDR2 reads YYDKDF (reference sequence). CDR3: CATSSGRGLTEAFF. CDR3 nucleotide sequence: TGTGCCACCAGCAGTGGGCGGGGGTTGACTGAAGCTTTCTTT.

This chain connects TRBV6-2 or TRBV6-3 to TRBJ2-7, with a weak D call TRBD2 (6 bases). CDR3 size: 15 residues. Trimming stripped 7 bases from V and 5 bases from J, with 21 bases between. The germline gives CDR1 MNHEY, CDR2 SVGEGT. The CDR3, as DNA: TGTGCCAGCACCCCCGGGGGACCGCCTTACCACGAGCAGTACTTC. Translating it yields CASTPGGPPYHEQYF.

This sequence joins TRBV7-8 and TRBJ2-5; 7 bases are a match to TRBD2. V was pared by 2 bases and J by 4 bases, with 10 bases of the junction left unmatched. Germline assignment: CDR1 SGHVS and CDR2 FQNEAQ. The length of the CDR3 is 16 residues. DNA of the CDR3: TGTGCCAGCAGCTTATATGAGCGGGGTCCCCGAGAGACCCAGTACTTC. Amino acid sequence: CASSLYERGPRETQYF. The full variable domain, with the rest looked up from reference TRBV7-8 and TRBJ2-5, is GAGVSQSPRYKVAKRGQDVALRCDPISGHVSLFWYQQALGQGPEFLTYFQNEAQLDKSGLPSDRFFAERPEGSVSTLKIQRTQQEDSAVYLCASSLYERGPRETQYFGPGTRLLVL.

The rearrangement uses TRBV9 and TRBJ1-2; TRBD1 aligns across 7 bases. Germline V gene sequence: CDR1 SGDLS, CDR2 YYNGEE. The ends lost 3 bases at V and 1 base at J; junction bases unmatched: 9. The CDR3 length is 16 residues. The CDR3 reads CASSATGTELNYGYTF. CDR3 sequence (DNA): TGTGCCAGCAGCGCAACAGGGACAGAACTTAACTATGGCTACACCTTC.

The rearrangement uses TRBV7-8 and TRBJ1-2; maybe TRBD1 (6 bases). The CDR3 is 12 amino acids. Germline V CDR1 and CDR2: SGHVS, FQNEAQ. V was shortened by 5 bases and J by 4 bases, with 8 bases between the two germline ends. This CDR3 is CASSPRGYGYTF. Written as DNA, the CDR3 is TGTGCCAGCAGCCCCAGGGGCTATGGCTACACCTTC.

The chain carries TRBV19 and TRBJ1-5, with TRBD1 matching 7 bases. From germline, CDR1 is LNHDA and CDR2 SQIVND (reference sequence). The CDR3 covers 17 residues. Trimming removed 5 bases from V and 6 bases from J; junction bases left unmatched: 16. This CDR3 is CASSLRQGGFGGQPQHF. For the CDR3, the DNA is TGTGCCAGTAGTTTGCGACAGGGAGGCTTTGGAGGTCAGCCCCAGCATTTT.

The genes are TRBV20-1 and TRBJ2-1; the match to TRBD2 covers 12 bases. The ends lost 3 bases at V and 2 bases at J; junction bases unmatched: 8. This CDR3 has 17 residues. In germline, CDR1 is DFQATT, CDR2 SNEGSKA (reference sequence). The CDR3 region has the DNA TGCAGTGCTAGTACTAGCGGGGGGACCCCAACCTACAATGAGCAGTTCTTC. Its translation is CSASTSGGTPTYNEQFF.

CDR3 sequence (DNA): TGTGCCACCAGCGGAACGCGGGACAGGCGCTTGGTGAACACTGAAGCTTTCTTT. As protein: CATSGTRDRRLVNTEAFF. This chain connects TRBV15 to TRBJ1-1; 8 nucleotides match TRBD1. The CDR3 loop spans 18 amino acids. The V segment lost 5 bases and the J segment 0 bases; nucleotides outside the gene matches: 14. Germline V gene data show CDR1 as LNHNV and CDR2 as YYDKDF (reference sequence).

The rearrangement uses TRBV10-3 and TRBJ1-5; D not resolved. V was cut by 4 bases and J by 4 bases, with 8 bases left in between. The germline CDR1 and CDR2 sequences are ENHRY and SYGVKD. The CDR3 runs 13 residues. CDR3 DNA: TGTGCCATCAGTGTTTTCAGGAATCAGCCCCAGCATTTT. It codes for CAISVFRNQPQHF.

CDR3 protein: CASSPSQGQGYTF. DNA for the CDR3: TGTGCCAGCAGTCCTTCCCAGGGCCAGGGCTACACCTTC. The chain uses TRBV6-5 and TRBJ1-2, with a weak D call TRBD1 (5 bases). This CDR3 region has 13 residues. Per the germline V gene, CDR1 is MNHEY and CDR2 is SVGAGI. Trimming left V 5 bases short and J 8 bases short, with 15 bases between.

This clone was detected only once. The chain links TRBV5-4 to TRBJ2-7, with 7 bases lining up with TRBD1. The CDR3 has 15 amino acids. The germline V gene encodes CDR1 SGHNT and CDR2 YYREEE (reference sequence). V shed 4 bases and J 4 bases; nucleotides not matched to a gene: 11. The chain's CDR3 is CASSPPAGQAYEQYF. The CDR3 coding sequence is TGTGCCAGCAGCCCCCCCGCCGGACAGGCATACGAGCAGTACTTC.